The clone carrying this T cell receptor (beta chain) was observed many times. Antigen: not known. This sample is drawn from a study of T cells in Graves' hyperthyroidism and ophthalmopathy. Study-level results: Most expanded thyroid clonotypes above 0.001 recurred in blood. The model identified upcoming ophthalmopathy a median approximately six months ahead of onset.

Regions amplified from RNA transcripts were the TCR beta CDR3 regions. Carried out on the TCR CDR3, a first-round RT-PCR used the HTBI primer set. TCRdb processed the multiplex PCR reads anew with MiXCR; each CDR3 protein has one entry. The table has 400,000 to 500,000 distinct CDR3 sequences, approximately 15% seen once. Each patient was aged 18 to 65 and had newly diagnosed hyperthyroidism of under 2 months' duration. Criteria for exclusion of patients were uncontrolled infection, other autoimmune disease, pregnancy or lactation. The receptor comes from a woman aged 18-29 years with Graves' hyperthyroidism. Sequenced input: blood.

CDR3 residues: CASSRRGVTDTQYF. CDR3 DNA sequence: TGTGCCAGCAGCCGGAGGGGAGTCACAGATACGCAGTATTTT. The chain has TRBV12-3 or TRBV12-4 and TRBJ2-3, with D perhaps TRBD2 (6 bases). The CDR3 runs 14 residues. Trimming shortened V by 6 bases and J by 2 bases, and 12 bases separated the two germline ends.